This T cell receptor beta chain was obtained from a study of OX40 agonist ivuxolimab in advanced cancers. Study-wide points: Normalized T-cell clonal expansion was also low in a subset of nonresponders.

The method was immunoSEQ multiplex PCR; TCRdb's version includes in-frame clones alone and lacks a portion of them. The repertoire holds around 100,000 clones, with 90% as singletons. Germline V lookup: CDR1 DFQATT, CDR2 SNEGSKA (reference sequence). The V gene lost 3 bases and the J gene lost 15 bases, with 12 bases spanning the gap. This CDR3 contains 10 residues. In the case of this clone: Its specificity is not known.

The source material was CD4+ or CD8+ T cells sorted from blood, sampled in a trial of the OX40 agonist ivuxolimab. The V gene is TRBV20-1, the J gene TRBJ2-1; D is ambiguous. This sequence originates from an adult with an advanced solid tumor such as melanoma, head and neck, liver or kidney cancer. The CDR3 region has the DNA TGCAGTGCTAGCGGGCGTGGGCGGTTCTTC. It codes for CSASGRGRFF.